A single sample gave rise to the 18 T cell receptor beta chains below, sequenced in a study of Ad26.COV2.S vaccination and SARS-CoV-2 variants. The table came from immunoSEQ multiplex PCR; TCRdb's copy has only in-frame clones and leaves some out. The table lists approximately 300,000 clones, around 85% of them singletons. Described treatment: over 15 received Ad26.COV2.S at low or high dose, single or two shots; roughly five received placebo; per-sample allocation not given. Sampling took place 63 days after the first vaccine or placebo injection. Sequenced here: peripheral blood, sampled in a trial of Ad26.COV2.S vaccine versus placebo. All receptors derive from a person between 18 and 60 years old who received the Ad26.COV2.S COVID-19 vaccine or a placebo.

J is TRBJ1-6 and V is TRBV28, with 10 positions matching TRBD1. V trimming: 4 bases; J trimming: 3 bases; junction bases outside the gene matches: 6. Germline loops: CDR1 MDHEN, CDR2 SYDVKM. The CDR3 sequence is 17 residues long. The CDR3 sequence is CASSSPRDRGYNSPLHF. DNA of the CDR3: TGTGCCAGCAGTTCCCCCCGGGACAGGGGCTATAATTCACCCCTCCACTTT.

The rearrangement uses TRBV4-2 and TRBJ2-1; the match to TRBD2 covers 12 bases. The germline V gene has CDR1 LGHNA and CDR2 YNFKEQ. V shed 3 bases and J 0 bases; nucleotides not matched to a gene: 12. The CDR3 has 20 residues. The CDR3 DNA follows: TGTGCCAGCAGCCAGGAATGGGCTGCTAGCGGGGGGGCCTCCTACAATGAGCAGTTCTTC. It specifies CASSQEWAASGGASYNEQFF.

The genes are TRBV15 and TRBJ1-4; D is unresolved. The V gene lost 5 bases and the J gene lost 2 bases, with 6 bases spanning the gap. Per the germline V gene, CDR1 is LNHNV and CDR2 is YYDKDF (reference sequence). The length of the CDR3 is 13 residues. As DNA, the CDR3 is TGTGCCACCAGCCATGTTACTAATGAAAAACTGTTTTTT. Protein product: CATSHVTNEKLFF.

This clone has more than one count but fewer than ten. The V call is TRBV2, the J call TRBJ1-1; D is ambiguous. CDR1 SNHLY and CDR2 FYNNEI come from the germline V gene. V dropped 8 bases and J dropped 6 bases, with 16 bases sitting between them. The CDR3 sequence is 13 residues long. CDR3 amino acids: CASLPNFVSEAFF. CDR3 in DNA: TGTGCCAGCCTCCCCAACTTTGTCTCTGAAGCTTTCTTT.

This rearrangement joins TRBV4-2 to TRBJ2-1; 13 nucleotides match TRBD2. The J segment lost 7 bases and the V segment lost 0 bases, leaving 9 bases of the junction unmatched. The CDR3 is made up of 18 amino acids. CDR1 and CDR2 from the germline V gene are LGHNA and YNFKEQ. The CDR3 DNA is TGTGCCAGCAGCCAAGACCTCCTGGGACTAGCGGGGAGAAATGAGCAGTTCTTC. Translation: CASSQDLLGLAGRNEQFF.

The chain recombines TRBV28 with TRBJ1-4; D remains unclear. CDR3 length: 13 amino acids. CDR1 is MDHEN and CDR2 is SYDVKM in the germline V gene. V was trimmed by 7 bases and J by 6 bases, leaving 12 bases between them. Written as DNA, the CDR3 is TGTGCCAGCAACCTTTCGGTGGATGAAAAACTGTTTTTT. Translation: CASNLSVDEKLFF. Full variable domain (outside the CDR3, taken from reference TRBV28 and TRBJ1-4): DVKVTQSSRYLVKRTGEKVFLECVQDMDHENMFWYRQDPGLGLRLIYFSYDVKMKEKGDIPEGYSVSREKKERFSLILESASTNQTSMYLCASNLSVDEKLFFGSGTQLSVL.

The V call is TRBV7-8, the J call TRBJ1-1; the D is unclear. The CDR3 consists of 16 residues. Trimming stripped 3 bases from V and 4 bases from J, with 18 bases between. CDR1 is SGHVS and CDR2 is FQNEAQ in the germline V gene. The CDR3 DNA sequence: TGTGCCAGCAGCTTTGTCACCCAAATTACGGGCACTGAAGCTTTCTTT. This translates into CASSFVTQITGTEAFF. Full variable domain (missing parts from reference TRBV7-8 and TRBJ1-1): GAGVSQSPRYKVAKRGQDVALRCDPISGHVSLFWYQQALGQGPEFLTYFQNEAQLDKSGLPSDRFFAERPEGSVSTLKIQRTQQEDSAVYLCASSFVTQITGTEAFFGQGTRLTVV.

The gene calls are TRBV5-1 and TRBJ1-1; possibly TRBD1 for D (5 bases). Germline CDR1 and CDR2: SGHRS and YFSETQ. Deletions cut 4 bases from V and 7 bases from J, with 14 bases between. CDR3 length equals 13 residues. The CDR3 sequence is CASSPGSGGEAFF. The CDR3 DNA follows: TGCGCCAGCAGCCCTGGTTCTGGGGGTGAAGCTTTCTTT.

The chain carries TRBV5-4 and TRBJ2-7, with a weak D call TRBD1 (6 bases). The germline CDR1 and CDR2 sequences are SGHNT and YYREEE (reference sequence). The CDR3 runs to 13 residues. The ends were cut back, 3 bases at V and 1 base at J, with 8 bases in the middle. CDR3 sequence: CASSSTGSYEQYF. CDR3 nucleotide sequence: TGTGCCAGCAGCTCGACAGGATCCTACGAGCAGTACTTC.

This clone was seen ten or more times. This chain uses TRBV29-1 with TRBJ1-4; 12 nucleotides align to TRBD1. The CDR3 loop spans 15 amino acids. The trim removed 7 bases at V and 7 bases at J, leaving 10 bases unmatched. Germline values: CDR1 SQVTM, CDR2 ANQGSEA. The CDR3 spells CSAAGQGAVSEKLFF. The CDR3 DNA follows: TGCAGCGCCGCGGGACAGGGGGCCGTAAGTGAAAAACTGTTTTTT.

Only a few counts were recorded for this clone. V gene TRBV5-6 combines with J gene TRBJ1-1; no definite D call. Trimming shortened V by 4 bases and J by 5 bases, and 12 bases separated the two germline ends. The CDR3 consists of 13 residues. Germline CDR1 SGHDT, CDR2 YYEEEE. The CDR3 sequence is CASSLPDGTEAFF. The CDR3 coding sequence is TGTGCCAGCAGCCTACCGGACGGGACTGAAGCTTTCTTT.

This chain uses TRBV9 with TRBJ1-2, with 12 positions matching TRBD1. CDR3 length equals 14 residues. Germline lookup yields CDR1 SGDLS and CDR2 YYNGEE. The junction had 4 bases not matched to a gene; V was cut back by 2 bases and J by 8 bases. As DNA, the CDR3 is TGTGCCAGCAGCGTGGGACAGGGGGCGGTAGGCTACACCTTC. It translates to CASSVGQGAVGYTF.

This chain links TRBV20-1 with TRBJ1-6, with D hard to call. Per germline, CDR1 DFQATT and CDR2 SNEGSKA (reference sequence). Between the trimmed V and J ends, which lost 3 bases and 9 bases, there was a span of 3 bases. The CDR3 has 10 residues. The CDR3 loop reads CSASLSPLHF. Written as DNA, the CDR3 is TGCAGTGCTAGCCTTTCACCCCTCCACTTT.

V and J are TRBV10-3 and TRBJ1-1; no clear D gene. The V end lost 2 bases, the J end lost 0 bases, and 13 bases lay between the germline ends. This CDR3 region has 16 residues. CDR1 and CDR2 from the germline V gene are ENHRY and SYGVKD. The CDR3 coding sequence is TGTGCCATCAGTGAGAATGACGTCAGGATGAACACTGAAGCTTTCTTT. Protein: CAISENDVRMNTEAFF.

The chain uses TRBV2 and TRBJ1-1; D call uncertain. The CDR3 sequence is 13 residues long. Germline V CDR1 and CDR2: SNHLY, FYNNEI. The V gene lost 8 bases and the J gene lost 3 bases, with 13 bases spanning the gap. The CDR3 spells CASCVDGHTEAFF. The CDR3, as DNA: TGTGCCAGCTGTGTGGACGGGCACACTGAAGCTTTCTTT.

V usage is TRBV6-5 and J usage is TRBJ2-5, with 8 bases that match TRBD2. The CDR3 totals 15 residues. The germline gives CDR1 MNHEY, CDR2 SVGAGI. V trimming: 4 bases; J trimming: 1 base; junction bases outside the gene matches: 5. This chain's CDR3 is CASSLLAAGQETQYF. The CDR3, as DNA: TGTGCCAGCAGTTTACTAGCGGCCGGCCAAGAGACCCAGTACTTC.

The chain joins TRBV30 to TRBJ1-4; TRBD1 is a possible D gene (6 bases). Germline loops: CDR1 GTSNPN, CDR2 SVGIG (reference sequence). This CDR3 region has 14 residues. Trimming shortened V by 1 base and J by 8 bases, and 14 bases separated the two germline ends. The CDR3 DNA reads as TGTGCCTGGAGTGGAGGGGGTGAGCAGGAAAAACTGTTTTTT. It codes for CAWSGGGEQEKLFF.

The rearrangement uses TRBV3-1 (or the pseudogene TRBV3-2) and TRBJ2-5; D unclear. The V gene lost 4 bases and the J gene lost 2 bases, with 11 bases spanning the gap. CDR3 size: 14 residues. In germline, CDR1 is LGHDT, CDR2 YNNKEL (reference sequence). The CDR3 region is CASSLTTAQETQYF. In DNA, the CDR3 is TGTGCCAGCAGCCTAACTACAGCTCAAGAGACCCAGTACTTC.